The 23 T cell receptor beta chains reported below all come from one sample, sequenced in a study of blood T cell repertoires in COVID-19. Some clones are missing from TCRdb's copy, which holds only in-frame ones; the method was immunoSEQ multiplex PCR. This table holds roughly 190,000 clones, approximately 86% found once. Material for sequencing was PBMCs or T cells enriched from blood (not recorded which). The receptors stem from a woman aged 30 to 39 who had recovered from COVID-19.

The V gene is TRBV6-2 or TRBV6-3, the J gene TRBJ2-1, with TRBD2 matching over 7 bases. CDR3 size: 16 residues. CDR1 is MNHEY, CDR2 SVGEGT, per germline. The ends lost 2 bases at V and 9 bases at J; junction bases unmatched: 13. The CDR3 region is CASSYPGVAGPGEQFF. The CDR3 DNA sequence: TGTGCCAGCAGTTACCCGGGGGTAGCGGGCCCCGGTGAGCAGTTCTTC.

The CDR3 coding sequence is TGCAGTGCAGAACAGGGCGAAAAACTGTTTTTT. Translated: CSAEQGEKLFF. The J gene is TRBJ1-4, the V gene TRBV20-1; D perhaps matches TRBD1 (6 bases). Germline V gene data show CDR1 as DFQATT and CDR2 as SNEGSKA (reference sequence). V was pared by 6 bases and J by 8 bases, with 10 bases between. The CDR3 runs to 11 residues.

The chain recombines TRBV27 with TRBJ2-1; TRBD1 agrees at 10 bases. Germline V gives CDR1 MNHEY, CDR2 SMNVEV (reference sequence). The CDR3 has 14 amino acids. With 5 bases clipped from V and 9 bases from J, the junction kept 7 bases outside the gene matches. CDR3 sequence reads: CASSPGWDRGEQFF. The CDR3 region has the DNA TGTGCCAGCAGTCCGGGTTGGGACAGGGGTGAGCAGTTCTTC.

CDR3 DNA: TGTGCCAGCAGCTCAAGCGGGGAGAACACTGAAGCTTTCTTT. Protein: CASSSSGENTEAFF. This chain joins TRBV5-5 and TRBJ1-1; D unclear. Germline V gene lookup returns CDR1 SGHKS and CDR2 YYEKEE (reference sequence). CDR3 length equals 14 residues. The ends were cut back, 3 bases at V and 1 base at J, with 10 bases in the middle.

A note on this clone: The junction departs from the called germline gene at one end, perhaps through a read error. The chain recombines TRBV7-2 with TRBJ1-2; no firm D call. The CDR3 has 14 amino acids. CDR1 and CDR2 from the germline V gene are SGHTA and FQGNSA. CDR3 sequence: CASNLDRGLYGYTF. For the CDR3, the DNA is TGTGCCAGCAACTTAGATCGGGGTCTCTATGGCTACACCTTC.

This clone was picked up one time. The gene calls are TRBV9 and TRBJ2-2, with 8 bases identical to TRBD2. V gave up 3 bases and J gave up 1 base; unmatched junction bases: 5. Germline-derived CDR1 and CDR2 are SGDLS and YYNGEE. This CDR3 contains 16 residues. The DNA of the CDR3 is TGTGCCAGCAGCGCACAGGCGGGAGGGAACACCGGGGAGCTGTTTTTT. Translating it yields CASSAQAGGNTGELFF.

The genes are TRBV30 and TRBJ2-1, with D perhaps TRBD1 (5 bases). This CDR3 comprises 12 residues. With 5 bases removed from V and 9 bases from J, the gap between germline ends came to 14 bases. Germline assignment: CDR1 GTSNPN and CDR2 SVGIG (reference sequence). The CDR3 here is CAWAITGSEQFF. The CDR3 DNA reads as TGTGCCTGGGCCATAACAGGTAGTGAGCAGTTCTTC.

This clone was observed a handful of times. The chain uses TRBV11-2 and TRBJ2-7; D is perhaps TRBD2 (7 bases). The CDR3 is 17 residues long. The germline V gene encodes CDR1 SGHAT and CDR2 FQNNGV. The V end lost 1 base, the J end lost 0 bases, and 16 bases lay between the germline ends. CDR3 loop: CASSLGRGGESSYEQYF. For the CDR3, the DNA is TGTGCCAGCAGCTTAGGCCGAGGGGGGGAAAGCTCCTACGAGCAGTACTTC.

J is TRBJ1-2 and V is TRBV4-2; D uncertain. V was cut by 0 bases and J by 4 bases, with 12 bases left in between. The germline V gene has CDR1 LGHNA and CDR2 YNFKEQ. CDR3 size: 15 residues. The CDR3 nucleotides read TGTGCCAGCAGCCAAGAAGTTAATGGCGGCTATGGCTACACCTTC. Its translation: CASSQEVNGGYGYTF.

V usage is TRBV19 and J usage is TRBJ1-4; D gene unclear. Germline V gives CDR1 LNHDA, CDR2 SQIVND (reference sequence). The CDR3 covers 13 residues. V was pared by 4 bases and J by 8 bases, with 11 bases between. CDR3 nucleotides: TGTGCCAGTAGTAGACGGATGGAGGAAAAACTGTTTTTT. This translates into CASSRRMEEKLFF.

The rearrangement links TRBV7-2 to TRBJ1-1; D unclear. Germline V lookup: CDR1 SGHTA, CDR2 FQGNSA. The CDR3 consists of 13 residues. Trimming took 7 bases from V and 1 from J, leaving 10 bases between them. Here the CDR3 DNA reads TGTGCCAGCACCTCCCCAGGGAACACTGAAGCTTTCTTT. This gives the protein CASTSPGNTEAFF.

This clone was counted once. The chain joins TRBV28 to TRBJ1-2, with TRBD1 matching 9 bases. Germline V CDR1 and CDR2: MDHEN, SYDVKM. The V segment lost 6 bases and the J segment 1 base; nucleotides outside the gene matches: 6. The CDR3 has 15 amino acids. The CDR3 protein is CASRSLGQGNYGYTF. The CDR3 DNA is TGTGCCAGCAGATCTTTGGGACAGGGTAACTATGGCTACACCTTC.

The rearrangement joins TRBV29-1 to TRBJ1-1, with 9 bases matching TRBD1. This CDR3 has 14 amino acids. The V gene's germline CDR1 is SQVTM and CDR2 ANQGSEA. Trimming cost V 7 bases and J 1 base; bases outside gene matches: 7. The CDR3 DNA follows: TGCAGCGGGACAGGGGAGGCGGAGAACACTGAAGCTTTCTTT. Translated: CSGTGEAENTEAFF.

The V gene is TRBV30, the J gene TRBJ1-2; TRBD1 is a possible D gene (6 bases). The CDR3 sequence is 13 residues long. V was cut by 6 bases and J by 6 bases, with 17 bases left in between. Germline loops: CDR1 GTSNPN, CDR2 SVGIG (reference sequence). DNA for the CDR3: TGTGCCTGTGGACATCCAGAGGGGGATGGCTACACCTTC. It codes for CACGHPEGDGYTF. The variable domain in full, completed from reference TRBV30 and TRBJ1-2, reads SQTIHQWPATLVQPVGSPLSLECTVEGTSNPNLYWYRQAAGRGLQLLFYSVGIGQISSEVPQNLSASRPQDRQFILSSKKLLLSDSGFYLCACGHPEGDGYTFGSGTRLTVV.

This chain uses TRBV5-1 with TRBJ2-2, with a possible D match to TRBD1 (6 bases). Trimming took off 2 bases at V and 9 bases at J, with 17 bases between the two ends. Germline V gives CDR1 SGHRS, CDR2 YFSETQ. The CDR3 length is 15 residues. In DNA, the CDR3 is TGCGCCAGCAGCTTAACAGGGATGACTCACCGGGAGCTGTTTTTT. Translating gives CASSLTGMTHRELFF.

This clone has just one count. This chain joins TRBV7-2 and TRBJ2-1, with a weak D call TRBD2 (7 bases). V shed 8 bases and J shed 6 bases, with 20 bases lying between them. The CDR3 has 15 residues. Germline CDR1 is SGHTA and CDR2 is FQGNSA. The CDR3 bases are TGTGCCAGCCGATCCCACGGGGGGCAGTTCAATGAGCAGTTCTTC. Residues: CASRSHGGQFNEQFF.

V usage is TRBV4-3 and J usage is TRBJ2-3, with 13 nucleotides matching TRBD2. With 0 bases clipped from V and 3 bases from J, the junction kept 3 bases outside the gene matches. The CDR3 has 17 residues. Per the germline V gene, CDR1 is LGHNA and CDR2 is YSLEER. The CDR3 reads CASSQDTSGRGTDTQYF. The CDR3 nucleotides are TGCGCCAGCAGCCAAGACACTAGCGGGAGGGGGACAGATACGCAGTATTTT.

The chain carries TRBV7-9 and TRBJ2-5; TRBD1 matches 8 bases. J was trimmed by 5 bases and V by 4 bases; bases with no gene match: 9. The length of the CDR3 is 15 residues. In germline, CDR1 is SEHNR, CDR2 FQNEAQ (reference sequence). CDR3 protein: CASSWGPGGDETQYF. CDR3 bases: TGTGCCAGCAGCTGGGGTCCAGGGGGCGATGAGACCCAGTACTTC.

The chain links TRBV5-1 to TRBJ2-2, with D perhaps TRBD2 (5 bases). This CDR3 is built from 20 residues. Trimming pared 0 bases from V and 5 bases from J, leaving 26 bases between. Germline CDR1 and CDR2: SGHRS and YFSETQ. CDR3 in DNA: TGCGCCAGCAGCTTGGTAGGTCCCAGTTTTATGGGGAGCCGTACCGGGGAGCTGTTTTTT. Amino acids: CASSLVGPSFMGSRTGELFF.

V is TRBV6-5 and J is TRBJ1-2; D unresolved. Trimming shortened V by 7 bases and J by 0 bases, and 9 bases separated the two germline ends. Germline V gene lookup returns CDR1 MNHEY and CDR2 SVGAGI. The CDR3 is made up of 13 amino acids. In DNA, the CDR3 is TGTGCCAGCATGGGGAGCACTAACTATGGCTACACCTTC. It encodes CASMGSTNYGYTF.

This clone occurred once. The CDR3 sequence: CASRYRVRGNTGELFF. The CDR3 nucleotides are TGTGCCAGTAGGTACAGGGTTAGGGGAAACACCGGGGAGCTGTTTTTT. This chain links TRBV19 with TRBJ2-2; TRBD1 might be the D (6 bases). Germline CDR1 and CDR2: LNHDA and SQIVND (reference sequence). V was shortened by 6 bases and J by 2 bases, with 16 bases between the two germline ends. The CDR3 totals 16 residues. The variable domain in full, with the rest retrieved from reference TRBV19 and TRBJ2-2, is DGGITQSPKYLFRKEGQNVTLSCEQNLNHDAMYWYRQDPGQGLRLIYYSQIVNDFQKGDIAEGYSVSREKKESFPLTVTSAQKNPTAFYLCASRYRVRGNTGELFFGEGSRLTVL.

The chain links TRBV4-2 to TRBJ2-7, with TRBD2 matching 10 bases. This CDR3 comprises 14 residues. CDR1 and CDR2 from the germline V gene are LGHNA and YNFKEQ. J lost 6 bases, V lost 0 bases, and 2 bases had no gene match. The CDR3 protein is CASSQDLAGVEQYF. DNA of the CDR3: TGTGCCAGCAGCCAAGATCTAGCGGGAGTCGAGCAGTACTTC.

V is TRBV6-1 and J is TRBJ2-2, with D possibly matching TRBD1 (6 bases). The V and J ends lost 0 bases and 5 bases respectively, with 10 bases between them. Per the germline V gene, CDR1 is MNHNS and CDR2 is SASEGT. The CDR3 length is 15 residues. CDR3 sequence reads: CASSEASQGTGELFF. The CDR3 bases are TGTGCCAGCAGTGAAGCATCCCAGGGGACCGGGGAGCTGTTTTTT.